One sample yielded the 32 T cell receptor beta chains listed below, sequenced in a study of T cells of healthy individuals. Each CDR3 protein is one row after TCRdb ran MiXCR on the 5' RACE reads. The sample gives approximately 58,000 distinct CDR3 sequences, approximately 15% of which show up once; roughly a sixth is in the top ten. These receptors originate from a human donor in good health.

Many counts were recorded for this clonotype. The chain has TRBV20-1 and TRBJ1-3; tentative D call: TRBD1 (6 bases). The V end lost 3 bases, the J end lost 1 base, and 7 bases lay between the germline ends. The CDR3 has 13 residues. Germline assignment: CDR1 DFQATT and CDR2 SNEGSKA (reference sequence). This CDR3 reads CSARRGSGNTIYF. The CDR3 DNA follows: TGCAGTGCTAGGAGGGGGTCTGGAAACACCATATATTTT.

This clonotype occurred many times. The chain couples TRBV20-1 to TRBJ2-1, with unresolved D. Germline lookup yields CDR1 DFQATT and CDR2 SNEGSKA (reference sequence). The CDR3 runs 13 residues. Trimming took off 7 bases at V and 4 bases at J, with 14 bases between the two ends. CDR3 residues: CSVPFSWYNEQFF. The CDR3 DNA reads TGCAGTGTCCCGTTCAGCTGGTACAATGAGCAGTTCTTC.

There are a few counts of this clonotype. The J gene is TRBJ2-3, the V gene TRBV12-5; perhaps TRBD2 as D (7 bases). V was cut by 7 bases and J by 6 bases, with 20 bases left in between. Germline assignment: CDR1 LGHNT and CDR2 FRNRAP. CDR3 length: 15 residues. The CDR3 sequence is CASDFAQGGFDTQYF. In DNA form, the CDR3 reads TGTGCTAGTGATTTCGCACAGGGAGGGTTTGATACGCAGTATTTT. Combining the CDR3 with reference TRBV12-5 and TRBJ2-3 gives the whole variable domain DARVTQTPRHKVTEMGQEVTMRCQPILGHNTVFWYRQTMMQGLELLAYFRNRAPLDDSGMPKDRFSAEMPDATLATLKIQPSEPRDSAVYFCASDFAQGGFDTQYFGPGTRLTVL.

In its sample, this clonotype was seen many times. This chain joins TRBV7-9 and TRBJ1-2, with D hard to call. The germline CDR1 and CDR2 sequences are SEHNR and FQNEAQ (reference sequence). Deletions cut 8 bases from V and 2 bases from J, with 18 bases between. The CDR3 spans 15 residues. CDR3 coding DNA: TGTGCCAGCGGCCACTACGTGGAAATGAACTATGGCTACACCTTC. Translated, it gives CASGHYVEMNYGYTF.

This clonotype was detected many times. The J gene is TRBJ2-5, the V gene TRBV12-3 or TRBV12-4; tentative D call: TRBD2 (6 bases). With 2 bases removed from V and 5 bases from J, the gap between germline ends came to 12 bases. The CDR3 has 14 residues. The CDR3 is CASSLTGVGETQYF. DNA for the CDR3: TGTGCCAGCAGTTTAACGGGAGTGGGTGAGACCCAGTACTTC.

The chain uses TRBV18 and TRBJ1-2, with 7 bases fitting TRBD1. V shed 4 bases and J 6 bases; nucleotides not matched to a gene: 5. The length of the CDR3 is 13 residues. The V gene's germline CDR1 is KGHSH and CDR2 LQKENI. The CDR3 DNA reads as TGTGCCAGCTCACGCGAGGGGGCTGATGGCTACACCTTC. Its translation: CASSREGADGYTF.

The V gene is TRBV7-2, the J gene TRBJ2-1, with D tentatively TRBD2 (7 bases). Germline CDR1 and CDR2: SGHTA and FQGNSA. V dropped 2 bases and J dropped 3 bases, with 17 bases sitting between them. The CDR3 contains 17 residues. As DNA, the CDR3 is TGTGCCAGCAGCTTAAAGGGGGGGCAGGGATACTACAATGAGCAGTTCTTC. It yields the protein CASSLKGGQGYYNEQFF.

This clonotype was seen repeatedly, ten times or more. J is TRBJ2-1 and V is TRBV6-5; D may be TRBD1 or TRBD2 (7 bases each). The ends were cut back, 5 bases at V and 4 bases at J, with 18 bases in the middle. This CDR3 spans 16 amino acids. Per the germline V gene, CDR1 is MNHEY and CDR2 is SVGAGI. CDR3 coding DNA: TGTGCCAGCAGTCCTCTAGGGAGGGGGCTTTACAATGAGCAGTTCTTC. This sequence encodes CASSPLGRGLYNEQFF.

The gene calls are TRBV7-2 and TRBJ2-1; D gene uncertain. Germline-derived CDR1 and CDR2 are SGHTA and FQGNSA. V was clipped by 1 base and J by 4 bases, with 11 bases between them. The CDR3 has 15 residues. Here the CDR3 DNA reads TGTGCCAGCAGCTTAGAGGCCAGTACTTACAATGAGCAGTTCTTC. Protein: CASSLEASTYNEQFF. The whole variable domain, filled in from reference TRBV7-2 and TRBJ2-1, reads GAGVSQSPSNKVTEKGKDVELRCDPISGHTALYWYRQSLGQGLEFLIYFQGNSAPDKSGLPSDRFSAERTGGSVSTLTIQRTQQEDSAVYLCASSLEASTYNEQFFGPGTRLTVL.

The gene calls are TRBV7-2 and TRBJ2-7; D is undetermined. CDR1 SGHTA and CDR2 FQGNSA come from the germline V gene. V shed 5 bases and J shed 2 bases, with 13 bases lying between them. The CDR3 sequence is 14 residues long. CDR3 amino acids: CASSPGPPAYEQYF. CDR3 in DNA: TGTGCCAGCAGCCCTGGACCGCCGGCCTACGAGCAGTACTTC.

The chain uses TRBV2 and TRBJ1-1; tentative D call: TRBD1 (5 bases). V was pared by 9 bases and J by 1 base, with 12 bases between. This CDR3 has 13 residues. The germline V gene encodes CDR1 SNHLY and CDR2 FYNNEI. CDR3 in amino acids: CASGGTANTEAFF. CDR3 nucleotide sequence: TGTGCCAGTGGGGGGACGGCGAACACTGAAGCTTTCTTT.

The chain uses TRBV24-1 and TRBJ2-3; D is unresolved. V was pared by 1 base and J by 2 bases, with 6 bases between. Germline CDR1 reads KGHDR; CDR2 reads SFDVKD. The CDR3 contains 14 residues. The CDR3 here is CATSDFSATDTQYF. CDR3 in DNA: TGTGCCACCAGTGATTTTTCAGCCACAGATACGCAGTATTTT.

This clonotype has ten or more counts. This chain uses TRBV7-9 with TRBJ2-3; 15 bases map to TRBD2. Unmatched junction bases numbered 13, after V lost 5 bases and J lost 4 bases. The CDR3 is made up of 19 amino acids. Germline assignment: CDR1 SEHNR and CDR2 FQNEAQ (reference sequence). Here the CDR3 reads CASSAGTSGGPLPPDTQYF. The CDR3 coding sequence is TGTGCCAGCAGCGCCGGGACTAGCGGGGGGCCTTTGCCCCCAGATACGCAGTATTTT.

This clonotype has more than one count but fewer than ten. The J gene is TRBJ1-1, the V gene TRBV20-1; D gene ambiguous. V lost 6 bases and J lost 1, with 21 bases in between. Germline values: CDR1 DFQATT, CDR2 SNEGSKA (reference sequence). The CDR3 runs 16 residues. The CDR3 region is CSARPGRGGGNTEAFF. CDR3 sequence (DNA): TGCAGTGCCAGACCGGGCCGGGGAGGAGGGAACACTGAAGCTTTCTTT.

CDR3 protein: CASSLSDSLGNTEAFF. The CDR3 DNA is TGCGCCAGCAGCTTGAGCGACAGCCTGGGGAACACTGAAGCTTTCTTT. The chain is built from TRBV5-1 and TRBJ1-1; the D gene is possibly TRBD1 (5 bases). Trimming took off 1 base at V and 1 base at J, with 14 bases between the two ends. The CDR3 sequence is 16 residues long. Germline CDR1 and CDR2: SGHRS and YFSETQ.

The chain has TRBV5-1 and TRBJ2-1; 7 bases map to TRBD1. Trimming cost V 4 bases and J 0 bases; bases outside gene matches: 16. Looked up from germline, CDR1 is SGHRS and CDR2 is YFSETQ. The CDR3 is made up of 19 amino acids. The CDR3 DNA follows: TGCGCCAGCAGCAGTCCTCAGGGGGACCTAGGAAGCTCCTACAATGAGCAGTTCTTC. Its translation: CASSSPQGDLGSSYNEQFF.

This clonotype has ten or more counts. This rearrangement joins TRBV29-1 to TRBJ2-1; no firm D call. Germline V gene lookup returns CDR1 SQVTM and CDR2 ANQGSEA. This CDR3 contains 13 residues. The ends were cut back, 7 bases at V and 6 bases at J, with 16 bases in the middle. The CDR3 DNA sequence: TGCAGCGCTGGAGAGGCGGCCCCCAATGAGCAGTTCTTC. Protein: CSAGEAAPNEQFF.

This clonotype was detected a few times. The chain is built from TRBV7-8 and TRBJ2-6; 9 bases agree with TRBD1. Germline lookup yields CDR1 SGHVS and CDR2 FQNEAQ. J gave up 0 bases and V 5 bases, and 5 bases lay outside the gene matches. The CDR3 is 17 amino acids. As DNA, the CDR3 is TGTGCCAGCAGCCCGACAGGGGGAAGCTCTGGGGCCAACGTCCTGACTTTC. Its translation is CASSPTGGSSGANVLTF.

This clonotype was recorded only once. The J gene is TRBJ1-1, the V gene TRBV29-1, with D possibly matching TRBD1 (5 bases). V was clipped by 7 bases and J by 5 bases, with 17 bases between them. The CDR3 spans 13 residues. The V gene's germline CDR1 is SQVTM and CDR2 ANQGSEA. CDR3 coding DNA: TGCAGCGGGTTACGGGCAGGGCAGACTGAAGCTTTCTTT. This sequence encodes CSGLRAGQTEAFF.

At least ten counts were recorded for this clonotype. V gene TRBV20-1 combines with J gene TRBJ1-5; D is ambiguous. The CDR3 covers 13 residues. Germline values: CDR1 DFQATT, CDR2 SNEGSKA (reference sequence). The ends were cut back, 4 bases at V and 3 bases at J, with 10 bases in the middle. The CDR3 DNA follows: TGCAGTGCTACCCTGGGATACAATCAGCCCCAGCATTTT. It specifies CSATLGYNQPQHF.

This rearrangement joins TRBV5-6 to TRBJ2-7; D is undetermined. CDR1 is SGHDT, CDR2 YYEEEE, per germline. This CDR3 contains 15 residues. V lost 3 bases and J 0 bases, leaving 13 bases between the germline ends. CDR3 bases: TGTGCCAGCAGCTATTTGGACGGGCCCTCCTACGAGCAGTACTTC. This encodes CASSYLDGPSYEQYF.

This clonotype occurred a few times. The chain joins TRBV20-1 to TRBJ1-2; D call uncertain. This CDR3 has 14 residues. V was pared by 4 bases and J by 2 bases, with 14 bases between. Germline CDR1 reads DFQATT; CDR2 reads SNEGSKA (reference sequence). CDR3 amino acids: CSAILPTRNYGYTF. Written as DNA, the CDR3 is TGCAGTGCTATCCTACCTACGAGAAACTATGGCTACACCTTC.

This clonotype was detected many times. This rearrangement joins TRBV20-1 to TRBJ1-1; tentative D call: TRBD1 (6 bases). This CDR3 comprises 14 residues. Trimming left V 2 bases short and J 2 bases short, with 12 bases between. Germline V CDR1 and CDR2: DFQATT, SNEGSKA (reference sequence). This CDR3 reads CSARLPDRNTEAFF. The CDR3 coding sequence is TGCAGTGCTAGACTCCCGGACAGAAACACTGAAGCTTTCTTT.

The genes are TRBV20-1 and TRBJ1-1; D remains unclear. CDR3 length: 14 residues. The germline CDR1 and CDR2 sequences are DFQATT and SNEGSKA (reference sequence). Trimming shortened V by 0 bases and J by 1 base, and 9 bases separated the two germline ends. CDR3 sequence reads: CSARERRTNTEAFF. The CDR3, as DNA: TGCAGTGCTAGAGAAAGGAGGACGAACACTGAAGCTTTCTTT.

This clonotype occurred many times. The chain recombines TRBV7-2 with TRBJ2-7, with a tentative D call TRBD2 (6 bases). Germline CDR1 and CDR2: SGHTA and FQGNSA. The CDR3 consists of 14 residues. The germline V and J ends were trimmed by 1 base and 1 base, with 8 bases remaining between them. CDR3 protein: CASSLGGASYEQYF. The CDR3 bases are TGTGCCAGCAGCTTAGGCGGGGCGTCCTACGAGCAGTACTTC. The full variable domain, in which reference TRBV7-2 and TRBJ2-7 provide the parts outside the CDR3, is GAGVSQSPSNKVTEKGKDVELRCDPISGHTALYWYRQSLGQGLEFLIYFQGNSAPDKSGLPSDRFSAERTGGSVSTLTIQRTQQEDSAVYLCASSLGGASYEQYFGPGTRLTVT.

The chain's CDR3 is CASSLHRTVYEQYF. The CDR3 DNA sequence: TGTGCCAGCAGCCTCCACCGGACAGTCTACGAGCAGTACTTC. The rearrangement links TRBV7-7 to TRBJ2-7; D is possibly TRBD1 (6 bases). Deletions cut 5 bases from V and 3 bases from J, with 14 bases between. CDR1 and CDR2 from the germline V gene are SSHAT and FNYEAQ (reference sequence). This CDR3 has 14 residues.

This clonotype was detected a few times. The genes are TRBV19 and TRBJ2-3; 8 nucleotides agree with TRBD2. The CDR3 consists of 17 residues. Per germline, CDR1 LNHDA and CDR2 SQIVND (reference sequence). J gave up 0 bases and V 6 bases, and 11 bases lay outside the gene matches. CDR3 bases: TGTGCCAGTAGCCGCACGCTAGCGGGCCCTAGCACAGATACGCAGTATTTT. Translated, it gives CASSRTLAGPSTDTQYF.

At least ten counts were recorded for this clonotype. CDR3 sequence reads: CSAQAGQETQYF. The DNA of the CDR3 is TGCAGTGCTCAAGCGGGACAAGAGACCCAGTACTTC. The rearrangement links TRBV20-1 to TRBJ2-5; TRBD2 aligns across 7 bases. The CDR3 has 12 residues. Germline V lookup: CDR1 DFQATT, CDR2 SNEGSKA (reference sequence). The V gene end was trimmed by 5 bases and the J gene end by 2 bases; junction bases not matched to a gene: 2.

The sample holds many counts of this clonotype. J is TRBJ2-1 and V is TRBV12-3 or TRBV12-4, with unresolved D. Trimming stripped 7 bases from V and 6 bases from J, with 13 bases between. The CDR3 loop spans 13 amino acids. In DNA form, the CDR3 reads TGTGCCAGCAACACCGACGGCTCCAATGAGCAGTTCTTC. The encoded protein is CASNTDGSNEQFF.

There are many counts of this clonotype. V is TRBV6-1 and J is TRBJ2-1; D may correspond to TRBD1 or TRBD2 (6 bases each). The CDR3 loop spans 16 amino acids. Germline assignment: CDR1 MNHNS and CDR2 SASEGT. V was cut by 6 bases and J by 8 bases, with 23 bases left in between. The CDR3 nucleotides read TGTGCCAGCAGGTCTCTCGGGGGCGTAAGTGTGGATGAGCAGTTCTTC. It is translated as CASRSLGGVSVDEQFF.

Ten or more counts support this clonotype. The chain is built from TRBV29-1 and TRBJ1-2; D is unclear. The V end lost 1 base, the J end lost 5 bases, and 8 bases lay between the germline ends. Germline CDR1 SQVTM, CDR2 ANQGSEA. The CDR3 length is 12 residues. The CDR3 DNA sequence: TGCAGCGTTGAAGCGAGGGCGTATGGCTACACCTTC. This gives the protein CSVEARAYGYTF. Full variable domain (remainder filled in from reference TRBV29-1 and TRBJ1-2): SAVISQKPSRDICQRGTSLTIQCQVDSQVTMMFWYRQQPGQSLTLIATANQGSEATYESGFVIDKFPISRPNLTFSTLTVSNMSPEDSSIYLCSVEARAYGYTFGSGTRLTVV.

This clonotype was found a few times. The chain uses TRBV7-2 and TRBJ1-6; possible D gene TRBD1, 5 bases. This CDR3 comprises 14 residues. Germline V CDR1 and CDR2: SGHTA, FQGNSA. V lost 3 bases, J lost 6 bases, and 9 bases lay in between. The CDR3 region is CASSLGGVNSPLHF. The CDR3 bases are TGTGCCAGCAGCTTGGGGGGAGTTAATTCACCCCTCCACTTT.